This is a list of T cell receptor beta chains from one sample in a study of cytomegalovirus exposure and HLA in healthy donors. Generated by immunoSEQ multiplex PCR, the TCRdb table keeps only in-frame clones and is missing some. The sample consists of roughly 150,000 clones, around 70% of them appearing once. Sequencing was done on a sample of PBMCs. The origin of the receptors is a woman aged 25-40 years in good health and CMV-seronegative. Both conserved end residues are trimmed from each CDR3.

TRBV19 ASRETGNSYNEQF
TRBV7-2 ASSPPRGGQGNTGELF
TRBV19 ASSISGRTGGGNQPQH
TRBV6-5 ASSEQVVGNTIY
TRBV5-6 ASSLGGRSSGRYNEQF
TRBV7-2 ASSANSGQETQY
TRBV5-1 ASSLAGRGGWTQY
TRBV28 ASTRTGASETQY
TRBV4-1 ASSPILTAGRTEAF
TRBV5-1 ASSLSVGGSTDTQY
TRBV7-2 ASRTGQGTGELF
TRBV6-5 ASSYSRTYNEQF
TRBV11-3 ASSFSANNEQF
TRBV6-5 ASRHYSSGANVLT
TRBV7-8 ASSPARYGGVNEQF
TRBV18 ASSRDRASQPQH
TRBV6-6 ASSPFGSGANVLT
TRBV19 ASSTHSLQGYDGYT
TRBV5-1 ASSLAGTSGETQY
TRBV11-1 ASSLRIQGLERRYEQY
TRBV5-6 ASSLVRTDYGYT
TRBV10-2 ASSAPGVAGGPDTQY
TRBV28 AIHKSDMRSGNTIY
TRBV7-8 ASSSQGNYGYT
TRBV27 ASTWDRGRSGELF
TRBV6-1 ASSALRGTYEQY
TRBV20-1 SATGADTQY
TRBV5-6 ASSLISETQY
TRBV29-1 SLSGGAGETQY
TRBV6-5 ASSETDYGYT
TRBV5-1 ASSRPSGTSLQETQY
TRBV28 ASSLGTSGGPDTQY
TRBV13 ASSRRDAKNIQY
TRBV4-1 ASSQDATANNQPQH
TRBV5-1 ASSFDGSYEQY